This T cell receptor (beta chain) comes out of a study of blood T cells in healthy people across ages. Extraction yielded at least 5.5 micrograms of total RNA per sample. At least ten counts were recorded for this clonotype. With a J-beta primer mix and a sample-barcoded 5' primer, a second PCR ran about 6 to 11 cycles. A 12-random-nucleotide template-switch adaptor tagged each cDNA molecule. One entry per CDR3 protein results from TCRdb running MiXCR on the 5' RACE reads. This table holds more than 800,000 distinct CDR3 sequences, under 30% found once. There are 13 residues in the CDR3. Trimming pared 8 bases from V and 0 bases from J, leaving 11 bases between. Germline V gives CDR1 SGHTA, CDR2 FQGNSA.

The rearrangement joins TRBV7-2 to TRBJ2-7; tentatively, D is TRBD1 (5 bases). The receptor was isolated from a woman of 80 years or more in good health. The source material was blood. The CDR3 reads CASGRGRSYEQYF. The CDR3 DNA is TGTGCCAGCGGTAGGGGCCGCTCCTACGAGCAGTACTTC. The full variable domain, in which reference TRBV7-2 and TRBJ2-7 provide the parts outside the CDR3, is GAGVSQSPSNKVTEKGKDVELRCDPISGHTALYWYRQSLGQGLEFLIYFQGNSAPDKSGLPSDRFSAERTGGSVSTLTIQRTQQEDSAVYLCASGRGRSYEQYFGPGTRLTVT.